The 27 T cell receptor beta chains presented below share a single source sample, sequenced in a study of blood T cell repertoires in COVID-19. Sequenced by immunoSEQ multiplex PCR; TCRdb stores in-frame clones only, minus some. The table shows almost 250,000 clones, with around 84% occurring only once. Sample: PBMCs or T cells enriched from blood (not recorded which). The receptors here all came from a woman between 50 and 59 years old who had recovered from COVID-19.

The chain uses TRBV3-1 (or the pseudogene TRBV3-2) and TRBJ1-1, with D possibly being TRBD1 (6 bases). CDR1 and CDR2 from the germline V gene are LGHDT and YNNKEL (reference sequence). The V gene lost 0 bases and the J gene lost 10 bases, with 12 bases spanning the gap. The CDR3 totals 13 residues. CDR3 bases: TGTGCCAGCAGCCAAGATCCCAGGGGACGAGCTTTCTTT. Protein: CASSQDPRGRAFF.

The gene calls are TRBV29-1 and TRBJ2-7, with 7 bases fitting TRBD1. V gave up 4 bases and J gave up 6 bases; unmatched junction bases: 12. This CDR3 region has 14 residues. Germline V lookup: CDR1 SQVTM, CDR2 ANQGSEA. The CDR3 sequence: CSVALRGQTGEQYF. CDR3 DNA sequence: TGCAGCGTTGCCCTTCGGGGACAGACGGGCGAGCAGTACTTC.

The chain carries TRBV29-1 and TRBJ1-2; 7 bases align to TRBD1. From germline, CDR1 is SQVTM and CDR2 ANQGSEA. This CDR3 is built from 13 residues. The trim removed 4 bases at V and 7 bases at J, leaving 9 bases unmatched. The CDR3 DNA sequence: TGCAGCGTTGTTTCAGGGGGTCGTTCTGGCTACACCTTC. It yields the protein CSVVSGGRSGYTF.

The chain employs TRBV5-1 and TRBJ1-6; 8 bases are shared with TRBD1. V shed 7 bases and J 10 bases; nucleotides not matched to a gene: 4. The CDR3 extends over 12 amino acids. The germline V gene encodes CDR1 SGHRS and CDR2 YFSETQ. The CDR3 DNA reads as TGCGCCAGCGGACAGGGAGGGTCACCCCTCCACTTT. This sequence encodes CASGQGGSPLHF. Drawing the rest from reference TRBV5-1 and TRBJ1-6, the complete variable domain is KAGVTQTPRYLIKTRGQQVTLSCSPISGHRSVSWYQQTPGQGLQFLFEYFSETQRNKGNFPGRFSGRQFSNSRSEMNVSTLELGDSALYLCASGQGGSPLHFGNGTRLTVT.

V and J are TRBV5-1 and TRBJ2-3; perhaps TRBD2 as D (5 bases). CDR3 length: 15 residues. Trimming pared 6 bases from V and 4 bases from J, leaving 18 bases between. The V gene's germline CDR1 is SGHRS and CDR2 YFSETQ. The CDR3 coding sequence is TGCGCCAGCACCCCCTCTGGAGCGGCCCCAGATACGCAGTATTTT. Amino acids: CASTPSGAAPDTQYF.

The chain combines TRBV25-1 with TRBJ2-7; 8 nucleotides align to TRBD1. The germline CDR1 and CDR2 sequences are MGHDK and SYGVNS. J was trimmed by 0 bases and V by 5 bases; bases with no gene match: 6. The CDR3 runs 15 residues. The CDR3 sequence: CASSRATGASYEQYF. In nucleotides, the CDR3 is TGTGCCAGCAGTCGGGCGACAGGGGCCTCCTACGAGCAGTACTTC.

This chain links TRBV11-2 with TRBJ1-1; the D gene is possibly TRBD1 (6 bases). V was cut by 4 bases and J by 6 bases, with 9 bases left in between. The CDR3 covers 12 residues. CDR1 and CDR2 (germline): SGHAT, FQNNGV. CDR3 coding DNA: TGTGCCAGCAGCTCTGAGGGGGCTGAAGCTTTCTTT. Encoded protein: CASSSEGAEAFF.

The chain has TRBV28 and TRBJ1-5; 8 bases match TRBD1. The CDR3 is 18 amino acids. J lost 1 base, V lost 4 bases, and 12 bases had no gene match. Germline CDR1 and CDR2: MDHEN and SYDVKM. DNA of the CDR3: TGTGCCAGCAGTTACCAACAGGGGGGAGGCTGGAGCAATCAGCCCCAGCATTTT. This encodes CASSYQQGGGWSNQPQHF.

The chain combines TRBV28 with TRBJ1-2; TRBD1 matches 7 bases. Losses at the gene ends were 8 bases for V and 1 base for J; bases not matched to a gene: 7. Looked up from germline, CDR1 is MDHEN and CDR2 is SYDVKM. The CDR3 contains 14 residues. The CDR3 loop is CASSRDSINYGYTF. The CDR3, as DNA: TGTGCCAGCTCCAGGGACAGCATTAACTATGGCTACACCTTC.

The rearrangement uses TRBV7-8 and TRBJ1-1; D uncertain. This CDR3 contains 16 residues. Trimming stripped 6 bases from V and 1 base from J, with 18 bases between. Germline V lookup: CDR1 SGHVS, CDR2 FQNEAQ. The DNA of the CDR3 is TGTGCCAGCAGTTCATCCGGGGTCGGGTCGAACACTGAAGCTTTCTTT. This sequence encodes CASSSSGVGSNTEAFF.

The rearrangement joins TRBV4-1 to TRBJ2-3, with TRBD2 matching over 7 bases. The CDR3 extends over 19 amino acids. Per the germline V gene, CDR1 is MGHRA and CDR2 is YSYEKL. The V and J ends lost 0 bases and 4 bases, in that order; junction bases with no gene match: 16. CDR3 nucleotide sequence: TGCGCCAGCAGCCAAGATGGCGCCGTGGGCGGGAGTTCTCCAGATACGCAGTATTTT. Protein sequence: CASSQDGAVGGSSPDTQYF.

The rearrangement uses TRBV15 and TRBJ2-1; D gene unclear. Trimming shortened V by 0 bases and J by 5 bases, and 8 bases separated the two germline ends. The germline V gene has CDR1 LNHNV and CDR2 YYDKDF (reference sequence). This CDR3 has 14 residues. The CDR3 protein is CATSRDRLDNEQFF. CDR3 coding DNA: TGTGCCACCAGCAGAGACAGACTTGACAATGAGCAGTTCTTC. Complete variable domain (other parts from reference TRBV15 and TRBJ2-1): DAMVIQNPRYQVTQFGKPVTLSCSQTLNHNVMYWYQQKSSQAPKLLFHYYDKDFNNEADTPDNFQSRRPNTSFCFLDIRSPGLGDTAMYLCATSRDRLDNEQFFGPGTRLTVL.

The sample holds a few counts of this clone. J is TRBJ1-6 and V is TRBV28; possibly TRBD1 for D (5 bases). This CDR3 is built from 16 residues. Germline CDR1 reads MDHEN; CDR2 reads SYDVKM. V was clipped by 3 bases and J by 2 bases, with 11 bases between them. The CDR3 bases are TGTGCCAGCAGTTTGAGGGGAGGCCCCTATAATTCACCCCTCCACTTT. This codes for CASSLRGGPYNSPLHF. Variable domain in full (rest from reference TRBV28 and TRBJ1-6): DVKVTQSSRYLVKRTGEKVFLECVQDMDHENMFWYRQDPGLGLRLIYFSYDVKMKEKGDIPEGYSVSREKKERFSLILESASTNQTSMYLCASSLRGGPYNSPLHFGNGTRLTVT.

The CDR3 loop reads CASSPLAGGYTGELFF. The CDR3 region has the DNA TGTGCCAGCAGCCCCCTAGCGGGAGGCTACACCGGGGAGCTGTTTTTT. This sequence joins TRBV16 and TRBJ2-2; 11 bases align to TRBD2. V lost 4 bases, J lost 3 bases, and 4 bases stayed unmatched. The CDR3 spans 16 residues. Per the germline V gene, CDR1 is KGHSY and CDR2 is FQNENV.

CDR3 nucleotide sequence: TGTGCCAGCAGCCCCCGTTTCGGGGGTTCACCCCTCCACTTT. Translation gives CASSPRFGGSPLHF. The J gene is TRBJ1-6, the V gene TRBV5-5; tentatively, D is TRBD1 (5 bases). The CDR3 has 14 amino acids. The germline V and J ends were trimmed by 4 bases and 9 bases, with 14 bases remaining between them. Germline CDR1 reads SGHKS; CDR2 reads YYEKEE (reference sequence).

For the CDR3, the DNA is TGTGCCAGCATCCGGGACTATAGATCGGGTGAGCAGTTCTTC. This sequence encodes CASIRDYRSGEQFF. The chain uses TRBV6-5 and TRBJ2-1, with TRBD2 matching over 7 bases. The CDR3 length is 14 residues. Germline CDR1 and CDR2: MNHEY and SVGAGI. V gave up 7 bases and J gave up 9 bases; unmatched junction bases: 12.

The J gene is TRBJ2-7, the V gene TRBV30, with a tentative D call TRBD1 (6 bases). V was trimmed by 7 bases and J by 2 bases, leaving 15 bases between them. This CDR3 has 13 amino acids. Germline values: CDR1 GTSNPN, CDR2 SVGIG (reference sequence). The CDR3 spells CALNRDAPYEQYF. The CDR3 region has the DNA TGTGCCTTGAACAGGGATGCGCCCTACGAGCAGTACTTC.

The chain recombines TRBV3-1 (or the pseudogene TRBV3-2) with TRBJ1-1; D possibly corresponds to TRBD1 (6 bases). There are 16 residues in the CDR3. Trimming stripped 1 base from V and 2 bases from J, with 14 bases between. Looked up from germline, CDR1 is LGHDT and CDR2 is YNNKEL (reference sequence). This chain's CDR3 is CASSQGTQGFNTEAFF. In DNA form, the CDR3 reads TGTGCCAGCAGCCAAGGAACTCAGGGGTTTAACACTGAAGCTTTCTTT.

The V call is TRBV7-9, the J call TRBJ2-2; no firm D call. Germline V CDR1 and CDR2: SEHNR, FQNEAQ (reference sequence). The CDR3 is 13 amino acids. The V end lost 2 bases, the J end lost 7 bases, and 8 bases lay between the germline ends. Written as DNA, the CDR3 is TGTGCCAGCAGCTTATCCCCCAGCGGGGAGCTGTTTTTT. It encodes CASSLSPSGELFF.

This chain joins TRBV29-1 and TRBJ1-2; 9 bases line up with TRBD1. V trimming: 6 bases; J trimming: 8 bases; junction bases outside the gene matches: 4. The CDR3 has 11 residues. CDR1 is SQVTM and CDR2 is ANQGSEA in the germline V gene. The CDR3 is CSVDTGGGYTF. CDR3 sequence (DNA): TGCAGCGTAGACACAGGGGGCGGCTACACCTTC. The full variable domain, with the rest looked up from reference TRBV29-1 and TRBJ1-2, is SAVISQKPSRDICQRGTSLTIQCQVDSQVTMMFWYRQQPGQSLTLIATANQGSEATYESGFVIDKFPISRPNLTFSTLTVSNMSPEDSSIYLCSVDTGGGYTFGSGTRLTVV.

The chain employs TRBV7-8 and TRBJ2-7; no clear D. This CDR3 comprises 11 residues. V lost 4 bases to trimming and J lost 7 bases, with 8 bases between them. Germline CDR1 SGHVS, CDR2 FQNEAQ. CDR3 nucleotides: TGTGCCAGCAGCTCCCTAGGAGAGCAGTACTTC. Protein: CASSSLGEQYF. Filled out from reference TRBV7-8 and TRBJ2-7, the complete variable domain reads GAGVSQSPRYKVAKRGQDVALRCDPISGHVSLFWYQQALGQGPEFLTYFQNEAQLDKSGLPSDRFFAERPEGSVSTLKIQRTQQEDSAVYLCASSSLGEQYFGPGTRLTVT.

The chain employs TRBV12-3 or TRBV12-4 and TRBJ2-3, with 7 bases identical to TRBD2. The ends lost 8 bases at V and 4 bases at J; junction bases unmatched: 6. The CDR3 spans 13 residues. This CDR3 is CASGIAGADTQYF. CDR3 nucleotide sequence: TGTGCCAGCGGCATCGCGGGAGCAGATACGCAGTATTTT.

The chain is built from TRBV27 and TRBJ2-7; tentative D call: TRBD2 (5 bases). The germline CDR1 and CDR2 sequences are MNHEY and SMNVEV (reference sequence). V shed 2 bases and J shed 2 bases, with 13 bases lying between them. This CDR3 comprises 15 residues. CDR3 loop: CASSLSGSHTYEQYF. The CDR3 region has the DNA TGTGCCAGCAGTTTAAGCGGTTCCCACACCTACGAGCAGTACTTC.

DNA of the CDR3: TGTGCCAGCAGCCAGAGTAGTAGCGGGAGGGGTTACAATGAGCAGTTCTTC. Encoded protein: CASSQSSSGRGYNEQFF. The chain uses TRBV3-1 (or the pseudogene TRBV3-2) and TRBJ2-1; 11 nucleotides align to TRBD2. Germline CDR1 LGHDT, CDR2 YNNKEL (reference sequence). With 3 bases clipped from V and 4 bases from J, the junction kept 8 bases outside the gene matches. CDR3 size: 17 residues.

The table lists this clone with a few counts. This chain links TRBV19 with TRBJ1-4, with 9 bases that match TRBD1. The CDR3 spans 15 residues. Looked up from germline, CDR1 is LNHDA and CDR2 is SQIVND (reference sequence). The ends lost 4 bases at V and 7 bases at J; junction bases unmatched: 7. CDR3 sequence: CASSNQGQGFEKLFF. In DNA form, the CDR3 reads TGTGCCAGTAGTAACCAGGGACAGGGCTTTGAAAAACTGTTTTTT.

The chain combines TRBV18 with TRBJ2-1; no reliable D call. Germline V gene sequence: CDR1 KGHSH, CDR2 LQKENI. V lost 1 base and J lost 0, with 10 bases in between. This CDR3 spans 16 amino acids. In nucleotides, the CDR3 is TGTGCCAGCTCACCACGGTTAGCCAGCTCCTACAATGAGCAGTTCTTC. As protein: CASSPRLASSYNEQFF.

This rearrangement joins TRBV27 to TRBJ2-2; 12 nucleotides match TRBD1. Trimming took 1 base from V and 5 from J; bases not matched to a gene: 8. The CDR3 totals 18 residues. Germline-derived CDR1 and CDR2 are MNHEY and SMNVEV (reference sequence). As DNA, the CDR3 is TGTGCCAGCAGTTTATGGGGACAGGGGGCGGCGGGTACCGGGGAGCTGTTTTTT. Translated: CASSLWGQGAAGTGELFF.